Given below is one T cell receptor beta chain in context. What it recognizes is unknown. This record belongs to a study of identical twins. Study outcomes and limitations: Sequences that were beta out-of-frame showed weaker excess twin sharing. Conclusions were based on cross-sectional statistical analysis, without following the same donors.

CDR3 length equals 16 residues. Germline V gene lookup returns CDR1 MNHEY and CDR2 SVGAGI. The junction had 11 bases not matched to a gene; V was cut back by 2 bases and J by 5 bases. A universal primer site came from template switching; cDNA carried unique molecular identifiers. TCRdb independently ran MiXCR on the 5' RACE reads; one entry per CDR3 protein. The table includes some 710,000 distinct CDR3 sequences, roughly 6.2% detected once. Specimen: naive T cells sorted from blood. The receptor's source is a man younger than 35 in good health. J is TRBJ2-7 and V is TRBV6-5; 8 bases align to TRBD1. The CDR3 coding sequence is TGTGCCAGCAGTTACACCCGTGCAGGGGGCCTCGACGAGCAGTACTTC. Amino acids: CASSYTRAGGLDEQYF.